The rows below give T cell receptor beta chains drawn from one sample of a study of early T cells in non-severe SARS-CoV-2 infection. TCRdb analysed the 5' RACE reads with MiXCR anew, one entry per CDR3 protein. The table has 87,000 or so distinct CDR3 sequences, approximately 13% seen once. Sample: whole blood. These receptors were taken from an adult who was a healthcare worker with PCR-confirmed SARS-CoV-2 infection or an uninfected control (not recorded which). CDR3s include the opening cysteine and the closing phenylalanine or tryptophan. Each record gives: V gene, J gene, clone size, D gene, CDR3 protein, CDR3 DNA. D genes are given only for firm matches. Part of the rows lack a size; the others show once, few, many or a class for expanded clones.

TRBV18	TRBJ1-5	-	TRBD1	CASSPQAGGSGKPQHF	TGTGCCAGCTCACCACAGGCAGGGGGATCGGGGAAGCCCCAGCATTTT
TRBV5-1	TRBJ2-3	-	TRBD2	CASSLAILAGRPDTQYF	TGCGCCAGCAGCTTGGCGATACTAGCGGGACGCCCAGATACGCAGTATTTT
TRBV7-3	TRBJ2-7	many	TRBD1	CASSPGTGGIYEQYF	TGTGCCAGCAGCCCCGGGACAGGGGGAATCTACGAGCAGTACTTC
TRBV4-1	TRBJ1-4	few	-	CASSHTRRVTNEKLFF	TGCGCCAGCAGCCACACGAGGAGGGTGACTAATGAAAAACTGTTTTTT
TRBV20-1	TRBJ2-7	-	TRBD2	CSARGTSGSVSYEQYF	TGCAGTGCTAGAGGGACTAGCGGGTCCGTCTCCTACGAGCAGTACTTC
TRBV29-1	TRBJ2-7	many	-	CSVARGASYEQYF	TGCAGCGTTGCAAGGGGGGCAAGCTACGAGCAGTACTTC
TRBV11-3	TRBJ2-7	many	TRBD1	CATPGQGNGEQYF	TGTGCCACCCCGGGACAGGGGAATGGCGAGCAGTACTTC
TRBV19	TRBJ1-2	few	-	CASSAQGYGYTF	TGTGCCAGTAGCGCTCAGGGCTATGGCTACACCTTC
TRBV18	TRBJ2-4	few	TRBD2	CASSIAGGPKNIQYF	TGTGCCAGCTCAATAGCGGGAGGGCCCAAAAACATTCAGTACTTC
TRBV7-2	TRBJ1-5	many	-	CASSLFQNQPQHF	TGTGCCAGCAGCTTATTCCAAAATCAGCCCCAGCATTTT